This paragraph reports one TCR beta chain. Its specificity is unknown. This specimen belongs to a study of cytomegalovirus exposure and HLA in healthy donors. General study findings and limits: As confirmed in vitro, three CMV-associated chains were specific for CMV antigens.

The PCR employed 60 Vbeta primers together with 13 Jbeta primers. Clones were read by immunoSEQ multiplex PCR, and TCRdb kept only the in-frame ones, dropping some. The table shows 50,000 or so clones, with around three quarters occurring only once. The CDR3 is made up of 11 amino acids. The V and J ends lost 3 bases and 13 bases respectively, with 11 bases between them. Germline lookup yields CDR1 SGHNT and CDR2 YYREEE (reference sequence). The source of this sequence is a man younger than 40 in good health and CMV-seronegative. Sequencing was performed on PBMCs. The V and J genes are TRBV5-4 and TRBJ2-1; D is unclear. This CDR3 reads CASSSGGSQFF. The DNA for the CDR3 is TGTGCCAGCAGCTCGGGTGGGTCACAGTTCTTC.